This T cell receptor beta chain was identified in a study of shared clonotypes between healthy human individuals. The study's findings and limits: Generation probability values for non-shared clonotypes were lower than those for clonotypes shared by all four donors. The donor pool, a small one, limited the genetic and exposure-history diversity represented.

V was cut by 0 bases and J by 6 bases, with 7 bases left in between. Germline V gene sequence: CDR1 SGHKS, CDR2 YYEKEE (reference sequence). The CDR3 has 13 amino acids. Concerning this clone: Its antigen is undetermined.

Across several immunoSEQ plates, the genomic DNA of each subset was split evenly. Assay used: immunoSEQ multiplex PCR; TCRdb lists only in-frame clones, some missing. Here the sample spans about 2.4 million clones, 80% to 95% being singletons. The sequencing input was naive CD4+ T cells from PBMCs. Subset noted: CD45RA+ positively selected. The chain recombines TRBV5-5 with TRBJ1-5; the D is unclear. This clonotype was obtained from a young man in good health. Some clones in this sample may be carry-over from other donors' samples. CDR3 residues: CASSLDTVQPQHF. The CDR3, as DNA: TGTGCCAGCAGCTTGGACACCGTTCAGCCCCAGCATTTT.